Presented here are 27 T cell receptor beta chains from one specimen sequenced in a study of blood T cell repertoires in COVID-19. Produced via immunoSEQ multiplex PCR; TCRdb's table is partial and in-frame only. This table holds over 40,000 clones, about 82% found once. Sequenced: peripheral blood. Receptor source: a man aged 80 or over with active COVID-19.

The V gene is TRBV6-4, the J gene TRBJ2-7, with D uncertain. Germline-derived CDR1 and CDR2 are MRHNA and SNTAGT. V was clipped by 0 bases and J by 5 bases, with 14 bases between them. CDR3 length equals 15 residues. Here the CDR3 reads CASSDSRLKLNEQYF. CDR3 coding DNA: TGTGCCAGCAGTGACTCCCGACTGAAATTAAACGAGCAGTACTTC.

The chain is built from TRBV7-9 and TRBJ2-7; D perhaps matches TRBD2 (6 bases). Germline CDR1 and CDR2: SEHNR and FQNEAQ (reference sequence). CDR3 length equals 13 residues. The V gene lost 5 bases and the J gene lost 0 bases, with 8 bases spanning the gap. CDR3 bases: TGTGCCAGCAGCGGGGACTTCTCCTACGAGCAGTACTTC. Translating gives CASSGDFSYEQYF.

The chain is built from TRBV7-3 and TRBJ2-2, with D unresolved. The CDR3 runs to 17 residues. Germline V gene data show CDR1 as SGHTA and CDR2 as FQGTGA. The V and J ends lost 5 bases and 0 bases respectively, with 16 bases between them. The CDR3 sequence is CASSPSAAAANTGELFF. As DNA, the CDR3 is TGTGCCAGCAGCCCTTCGGCGGCCGCGGCGAACACCGGGGAGCTGTTTTTT.

This chain joins TRBV28 and TRBJ1-5; D remains unclear. This CDR3 has 15 residues. The V gene lost 7 bases and the J gene lost 4 bases, with 17 bases spanning the gap. The germline V gene has CDR1 MDHEN and CDR2 SYDVKM. CDR3 nucleotides: TGTGCCAGCAATCCAACCGGGTTGGGTAATCAGCCCCAGCATTTT. This sequence encodes CASNPTGLGNQPQHF. The full variable domain, rest sourced from reference TRBV28 and TRBJ1-5, is DVKVTQSSRYLVKRTGEKVFLECVQDMDHENMFWYRQDPGLGLRLIYFSYDVKMKEKGDIPEGYSVSREKKERFSLILESASTNQTSMYLCASNPTGLGNQPQHFGDGTRLSIL.

This clone was seen only once. The genes are TRBV2 and TRBJ2-5; 10 bases are shared with TRBD2. V dropped 5 bases and J dropped 2; count of bases not matched to a gene: 11. CDR3 length equals 17 residues. The germline gives CDR1 SNHLY, CDR2 FYNNEI. This chain's CDR3 is CASSLKREGLFQETQYF. CDR3 sequence (DNA): TGTGCCAGCAGTCTCAAGCGGGAGGGCCTTTTTCAAGAGACCCAGTACTTC.

This chain joins TRBV3-1 (or the pseudogene TRBV3-2) and TRBJ1-4; 8 bases fit TRBD1. The CDR3 runs 16 residues. Germline lookup yields CDR1 LGHDT and CDR2 YNNKEL (reference sequence). The J segment lost 4 bases and the V segment lost 1 base, leaving 5 bases of the junction unmatched. CDR3 sequence: CASSQVQGARNEKLFF. CDR3 nucleotides: TGTGCCAGCAGCCAAGTGCAGGGGGCTCGTAATGAAAAACTGTTTTTT.

Only one count was recorded for this clone. For the CDR3, the DNA is TGTGCCAGCAGCGCCCCGGGCAGCTGGGGCACTGGGGCCAACGTCCTGACTTTC. It encodes CASSAPGSWGTGANVLTF. V and J are TRBV9 and TRBJ2-6; TRBD1 might be the D (5 bases). The CDR3 is 18 residues long. CDR1 and CDR2 from the germline V gene are SGDLS and YYNGEE. The V gene lost 3 bases and the J gene lost 2 bases, with 18 bases spanning the gap.

The chain combines TRBV3-1 (or the pseudogene TRBV3-2) with TRBJ2-7; weak D call: TRBD1 (5 bases). This CDR3 spans 15 amino acids. V lost 4 bases and J lost 3, with 16 bases in between. Germline values: CDR1 LGHDT, CDR2 YNNKEL (reference sequence). CDR3 sequence reads: CASSRRLTGIYEQYF. The CDR3 coding sequence is TGTGCCAGCAGCCGAAGATTAACAGGTATCTACGAGCAGTACTTC.

The V and J genes are TRBV7-2 and TRBJ2-1; 7 bases match TRBD2. Germline values: CDR1 SGHTA, CDR2 FQGNSA. This CDR3 has 18 amino acids. V lost 5 bases to trimming and J lost 5 bases; unmatched junction nucleotides: 18. CDR3 in DNA: TGTGCCAGCAGCCACAGATCAGCAGCGGGATGGGGACACAATGAGCAGTTCTTC. Translated, it gives CASSHRSAAGWGHNEQFF.

This sequence joins TRBV3-1 (or the pseudogene TRBV3-2) and TRBJ2-7; D gene uncertain. This CDR3 comprises 9 residues. The V gene's germline CDR1 is LGHDT and CDR2 YNNKEL (reference sequence). With 7 bases removed from V and 7 bases from J, the gap between germline ends came to 5 bases. The CDR3 here is CASTQEQYF. Written as DNA, the CDR3 is TGTGCCAGCACTCAGGAGCAGTACTTC.

The gene calls are TRBV9 and TRBJ2-5, with D uncertain. Trimming removed 0 bases at V and 2 bases at J, with 11 bases between. The CDR3 is 15 amino acids. Germline CDR1 and CDR2: SGDLS and YYNGEE. The CDR3 spells CASSVGSGEQETQYF. In DNA form, the CDR3 reads TGTGCCAGCAGCGTAGGGAGTGGAGAGCAAGAGACCCAGTACTTC.

The genes are TRBV3-1 (or the pseudogene TRBV3-2) and TRBJ2-1, with TRBD2 as a possible D gene (5 bases). V lost 5 bases to trimming and J lost 2 bases, with 13 bases between them. The CDR3 covers 15 residues. The germline CDR1 and CDR2 sequences are LGHDT and YNNKEL (reference sequence). The CDR3 region is CASSSQRSPYNEQFF. Here the CDR3 DNA reads TGTGCCAGCAGCTCCCAGCGGTCCCCCTACAATGAGCAGTTCTTC.

J is TRBJ2-7 and V is TRBV19, with D unclear. CDR1 is LNHDA and CDR2 is SQIVND in the germline V gene (reference sequence). The length of the CDR3 is 13 residues. Trimming left V 5 bases short and J 0 bases short, with 8 bases between. The DNA of the CDR3 is TGTGCCAGTAGTCAGCGACTCTCCTACGAGCAGTACTTC. It is translated as CASSQRLSYEQYF.

The table lists this clone with a few counts. The V and J genes are TRBV2 and TRBJ1-2; perhaps TRBD1 as D (6 bases). The CDR3 is 16 residues long. Germline CDR1 SNHLY, CDR2 FYNNEI. Trimming removed 4 bases at V and 6 bases at J, with 21 bases between. CDR3 sequence reads: CASSVEVLLQGNGYTF. CDR3 nucleotides: TGTGCCAGCAGTGTCGAGGTATTGTTACAGGGAAATGGCTACACCTTC.

The chain's CDR3 is CATSKKAGAVYNEQFF. The CDR3 DNA reads as TGTGCCACCAGCAAAAAAGCGGGAGCCGTCTACAATGAGCAGTTCTTC. This rearrangement joins TRBV15 to TRBJ2-1, with 8 bases aligning to TRBD2. The J segment lost 3 bases and the V segment lost 4 bases, leaving 8 bases of the junction unmatched. The CDR3 totals 16 residues. Per the germline V gene, CDR1 is LNHNV and CDR2 is YYDKDF (reference sequence).

The chain has TRBV19 and TRBJ2-5; 8 nucleotides match TRBD1. Germline V lookup: CDR1 LNHDA, CDR2 SQIVND (reference sequence). This CDR3 region has 17 residues. Trimming removed 1 base from V and 4 bases from J; junction bases left unmatched: 11. The CDR3 region has the DNA TGTGCCAGTAGTATAGGACGGACAGGGCTGTTGCGAGAGACCCAGTACTTC. It specifies CASSIGRTGLLRETQYF. The full variable domain, completed using reference TRBV19 and TRBJ2-5, is DGGITQSPKYLFRKEGQNVTLSCEQNLNHDAMYWYRQDPGQGLRLIYYSQIVNDFQKGDIAEGYSVSREKKESFPLTVTSAQKNPTAFYLCASSIGRTGLLRETQYFGPGTRLLVL.

V usage is TRBV19 and J usage is TRBJ1-2; D might be TRBD1 (5 bases). The V end was cut by 7 bases, the J end by 0 bases, with 9 bases between. Germline V gene sequence: CDR1 LNHDA, CDR2 SQIVND (reference sequence). The CDR3 sequence is 13 residues long. In nucleotides, the CDR3 is TGTGCCAGTAACGGGGGAGCTAACTATGGCTACACCTTC. It yields the protein CASNGGANYGYTF.

The chain recombines TRBV12-3 or TRBV12-4 with TRBJ1-1; D gene ambiguous. The CDR3 sequence is 13 residues long. Deletions cut 5 bases from V and 3 bases from J, with 10 bases between. CDR3 in DNA: TGTGCCAGCAGTGTCAGGATAGACACTGAAGCTTTCTTT. It codes for CASSVRIDTEAFF.

The chain has TRBV28 and TRBJ2-7, with 8 bases that match TRBD2. The CDR3 runs 16 residues. J gave up 4 bases and V 6 bases, and 14 bases lay outside the gene matches. CDR1 is MDHEN, CDR2 SYDVKM, per germline. This CDR3 reads CASSPIGGASRYEQYF. Here the CDR3 DNA reads TGTGCCAGCAGCCCAATCGGGGGGGCGTCTAGGTACGAGCAGTACTTC.

The V gene is TRBV18, the J gene TRBJ2-3, with 9 bases aligning to TRBD1. After removal of 3 bases from V and 8 bases from J, the junction contained 9 bases not matched to a gene. The CDR3 extends over 15 amino acids. Germline V gene lookup returns CDR1 KGHSH and CDR2 LQKENI. The CDR3 DNA is TGTGCCAGCTCACCGGACAGGGGTCTGGGGGTTACGCAGTATTTT. Translating gives CASSPDRGLGVTQYF.

The gene calls are TRBV6-2 or TRBV6-3 and TRBJ2-2; the D gene is possibly TRBD2 (6 bases). CDR1 is MNHEY and CDR2 is SVGEGT in the germline V gene. This CDR3 has 15 residues. The V gene lost 4 bases and the J gene lost 5 bases, with 14 bases spanning the gap. Here the CDR3 DNA reads TGTGCCAGCAGTTTGGGCCTGGCGGGAACCGGGGAGCTGTTTTTT. Its protein is CASSLGLAGTGELFF.

The J gene is TRBJ2-1, the V gene TRBV7-3; 10 bases align to TRBD1. In germline, CDR1 is SGHTA, CDR2 FQGTGA. J was trimmed by 6 bases and V by 2 bases; bases with no gene match: 4. This CDR3 is built from 15 residues. The DNA of the CDR3 is TGTGCCAGCAGCTTAGGACAGGGGGTCACCAATGAGCAGTTCTTC. Its protein is CASSLGQGVTNEQFF.

The chain couples TRBV7-3 to TRBJ2-1; 8 bases line up with TRBD2. Germline CDR1 and CDR2: SGHTA and FQGTGA. V dropped 1 base and J dropped 9; count of bases not matched to a gene: 17. The CDR3 runs to 18 residues. CDR3 region: CASSLSGLREGLRFEQFF. CDR3 in DNA: TGTGCCAGCAGCTTAAGTGGTTTACGGGAGGGCCTCAGGTTTGAGCAGTTCTTC.

The DNA for the CDR3 is TGTGCCAGCAGCTCCCCCGGGTTGGTTCGCACAGATACGCAGTATTTT. Translated: CASSSPGLVRTDTQYF. The chain has TRBV3-1 (or the pseudogene TRBV3-2) and TRBJ2-3; D call uncertain. V lost 5 bases and J 1 base, leaving 16 bases between the germline ends. Germline V gene sequence: CDR1 LGHDT, CDR2 YNNKEL (reference sequence). There are 16 residues in the CDR3.

This chain connects TRBV11-2 to TRBJ2-1; 12 bases align to TRBD2. Germline V gene data show CDR1 as SGHAT and CDR2 as FQNNGV. V shed 1 base and J 10 bases; nucleotides not matched to a gene: 2. The length of the CDR3 is 14 residues. Written as DNA, the CDR3 is TGTGCCAGCAGCTTAGGGACTAGCGGGACCGAGCAGTTCTTC. Amino acids: CASSLGTSGTEQFF.

This chain connects TRBV5-4 to TRBJ1-2; D is uncertain. This CDR3 comprises 12 residues. V was cut by 0 bases and J by 3 bases, with 3 bases left in between. The germline V gene encodes CDR1 SGHNT and CDR2 YYREEE (reference sequence). The CDR3 DNA reads as TGTGCCAGCAGCTTGGCCGACTATGGCTACACCTTC. Translated, it gives CASSLADYGYTF.

This clone has only one observation. The DNA of the CDR3 is TGTGCCAGTAGTATTGCCAGGGGGCAATACCAAGAGACCCAGTACTTC. Translating it yields CASSIARGQYQETQYF. The genes are TRBV19 and TRBJ2-5; 8 nucleotides line up with TRBD1. There are 16 residues in the CDR3. CDR1 LNHDA and CDR2 SQIVND come from the germline V gene (reference sequence). Trimming took 3 bases from V and 0 from J; bases not matched to a gene: 6.